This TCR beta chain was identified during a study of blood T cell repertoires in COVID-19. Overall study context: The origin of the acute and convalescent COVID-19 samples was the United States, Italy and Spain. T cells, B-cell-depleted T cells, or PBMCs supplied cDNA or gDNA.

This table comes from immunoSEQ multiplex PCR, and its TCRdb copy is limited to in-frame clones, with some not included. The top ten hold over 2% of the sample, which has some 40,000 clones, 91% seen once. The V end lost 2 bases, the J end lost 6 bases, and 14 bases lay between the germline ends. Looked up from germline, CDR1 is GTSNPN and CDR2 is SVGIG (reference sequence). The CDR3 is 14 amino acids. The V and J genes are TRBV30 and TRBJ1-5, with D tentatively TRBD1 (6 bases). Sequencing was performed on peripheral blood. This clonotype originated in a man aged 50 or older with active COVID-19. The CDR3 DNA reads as TGTGCCTGGAGTTTCGGGGGGCGCGGTCAGCCCCAGCATTTT. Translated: CAWSFGGRGQPQHF.